Shown below are 30 T cell receptor beta chains from a single sample sequenced in a study of blood T cell repertoires in COVID-19 (dated by TCRdb to the early 2020s). Library generation was performed with the immunoSEQ multiplex PCR assay. The immuneACCESS repertoire file appears here via TCRdb, limited to in-frame rearrangements. These files lack a portion of the clones; in checked studies, under half of the deficit traces to unresolved V genes, and the cause of the others is not known. The sample records some 350,000 clones, 88% of which are singletons. The top ten clones comprise 5.5% to 7.5% of the sample. Specimen: peripheral blood. These receptors originate from a woman in her 70s with COVID-19, enrolled during active disease.

The gene calls are TRBV7-3 and TRBJ1-2, with D tentatively TRBD1 (6 bases). The CDR3 consists of 20 residues. Trimming pared 2 bases from V and 7 bases from J, leaving 32 bases between. Per germline, CDR1 SGHTA and CDR2 FQGTGA. As DNA, the CDR3 is TGTGCCAGCAGCTTACCCATCGACCTCCCGGGGGGCTCCATCCTCAGTGGCTACACCTTC. Translation gives CASSLPIDLPGGSILSGYTF.

The V call is TRBV28, the J call TRBJ2-7, with D maybe TRBD1 (6 bases). This CDR3 comprises 14 residues. Germline V gene sequence: CDR1 MDHEN, CDR2 SYDVKM. V lost 4 bases to trimming and J lost 4 bases, with 14 bases between them. This chain's CDR3 is CASSSPTGLYEQYF. The CDR3 nucleotides read TGTGCCAGCAGTTCCCCGACAGGATTATACGAGCAGTACTTC.

J is TRBJ1-1 and V is TRBV2, with 9 bases lining up with TRBD1. The CDR3 is made up of 15 amino acids. Unmatched junction bases numbered 12, after V lost 6 bases and J lost 7 bases. The germline CDR1 and CDR2 sequences are SNHLY and FYNNEI. CDR3 residues: CASSVAIQGASEAFF. CDR3 in DNA: TGTGCCAGCAGCGTTGCTATACAGGGGGCCAGTGAAGCTTTCTTT.

This chain links TRBV6-5 with TRBJ2-5; D is perhaps TRBD2 (5 bases). Germline V gene data show CDR1 as MNHEY and CDR2 as SVGAGI. This CDR3 comprises 14 residues. V was trimmed by 6 bases and J by 2 bases, leaving 13 bases between them. In DNA, the CDR3 is TGTGCCAGCAGACCCGGGGTAGCTCAAGAGACCCAGTACTTC. Translated: CASRPGVAQETQYF.

The chain combines TRBV27 with TRBJ1-2, with D possibly matching TRBD1 (5 bases). The germline V gene encodes CDR1 MNHEY and CDR2 SMNVEV (reference sequence). V lost 5 bases to trimming and J lost 3 bases, with 10 bases between them. The CDR3 sequence is 13 residues long. The CDR3 here is CASSVREDYGYTF. DNA of the CDR3: TGTGCCAGCAGTGTCAGGGAGGACTATGGCTACACCTTC.

J is TRBJ2-3 and V is TRBV10-3; 9 bases match TRBD2. Germline loops: CDR1 ENHRY, CDR2 SYGVKD. The CDR3 totals 17 residues. Trimming at V came to 7 bases and at J to 0 bases, leaving 11 bases not matched to a gene. The DNA of the CDR3 is TGTGCCATCAATGGGGGACTAGCTCCTCCTAGCACAGATACGCAGTATTTT. This translates into CAINGGLAPPSTDTQYF.

Comments on this clone: This specimen includes other DNA sequences encoding the same CDR3. The chain combines TRBV20-1 with TRBJ2-7, with TRBD1 identical over 8 bases. The junction had 1 base not matched to a gene; V was cut back by 6 bases and J by 3 bases. Germline V gives CDR1 DFQATT, CDR2 SNEGSKA (reference sequence). The CDR3 length is 11 residues. The CDR3 bases are TGCAGTGCCACAGGGGGCTACGAGCAGTACTTC. This codes for CSATGGYEQYF.

The chain combines TRBV11-2 with TRBJ1-2; 9 bases agree with TRBD1. V dropped 5 bases and J dropped 4; count of bases not matched to a gene: 11. CDR3 length: 16 residues. Germline CDR1 and CDR2: SGHAT and FQNNGV. CDR3 sequence reads: CASSASGTGTPYGYTF. For the CDR3, the DNA is TGTGCCAGCAGCGCCTCCGGGACAGGGACCCCCTATGGCTACACCTTC.

CDR3 loop: CASSPGSREPQHF. The CDR3 DNA reads as TGTGCCAGCAGCCCGGGATCGCGGGAGCCCCAGCATTTT. The chain couples TRBV5-6 to TRBJ1-5; no clear D gene. V gave up 4 bases and J gave up 8 bases, with 13 bases separating them. The CDR3 sequence is 13 residues long. Per the germline V gene, CDR1 is SGHDT and CDR2 is YYEEEE.

The J gene is TRBJ1-3, the V gene TRBV12-5, with D perhaps TRBD1 (6 bases). The V gene lost 3 bases and the J gene lost 0 bases, with 12 bases spanning the gap. Germline V gene sequence: CDR1 LGHNT, CDR2 FRNRAP. The CDR3 runs 16 residues. The CDR3: CASGFKTGTSGNTIYF. The CDR3 nucleotides are TGTGCTAGTGGTTTTAAAACAGGGACCTCTGGAAACACCATATATTTT.

Written as DNA, the CDR3 is TGTGCCAGCAGTCAACAGGGTTATCAGCCCCAGCATTTT. It yields the protein CASSQQGYQPQHF. The V and J genes are TRBV12-3 or TRBV12-4 and TRBJ1-5; D possibly corresponds to TRBD1 (6 bases). Between the trimmed V and J ends, which lost 5 bases and 5 bases, there was a span of 10 bases. CDR3 size: 13 residues.

This rearrangement joins TRBV7-2 to TRBJ1-4, with 7 nucleotides matching TRBD1. In germline, CDR1 is SGHTA, CDR2 FQGNSA. The trim removed 6 bases at V and 8 bases at J, leaving 15 bases unmatched. This CDR3 has 16 residues. The CDR3, as DNA: TGTGCCAGCAGTCCCACCTCGACAGGGTTTGCCGAAAAACTGTTTTTT. Translating it yields CASSPTSTGFAEKLFF. Variable domain in full (rest from reference TRBV7-2 and TRBJ1-4): GAGVSQSPSNKVTEKGKDVELRCDPISGHTALYWYRQSLGQGLEFLIYFQGNSAPDKSGLPSDRFSAERTGGSVSTLTIQRTQQEDSAVYLCASSPTSTGFAEKLFFGSGTQLSVL.

The V call is TRBV7-2, the J call TRBJ1-6; D not certain. Trimming took 4 bases from V and 10 from J, leaving 8 bases between them. The CDR3 extends over 12 amino acids. Germline values: CDR1 SGHTA, CDR2 FQGNSA. The CDR3 region is CASSYAGSPLHF. In DNA form, the CDR3 reads TGTGCCAGCAGCTACGCGGGGTCACCCCTCCACTTT.

In DNA, the CDR3 is TGTGCCAGCAGCCAAGCTAGAACCCGTGGTACGCAGTATTTT. Amino acid sequence: CASSQARTRGTQYF. This chain joins TRBV3-1 (or the pseudogene TRBV3-2) and TRBJ2-3; D call uncertain. CDR1 and CDR2 (germline): LGHDT, YNNKEL (reference sequence). The V end lost 1 base, the J end lost 8 bases, and 13 bases lay between the germline ends. This CDR3 spans 14 amino acids.

The rearrangement joins TRBV4-1 to TRBJ1-2; D is possibly TRBD1 (6 bases). CDR3 length: 16 residues. CDR1 MGHRA and CDR2 YSYEKL come from the germline V gene. V lost 4 bases, J lost 3 bases, and 18 bases lay in between. CDR3 sequence reads: CASSLIPGTPDYGYTF. The CDR3 DNA sequence: TGCGCCAGCAGCCTCATCCCCGGGACACCCGACTATGGCTACACCTTC.

The chain uses TRBV5-6 and TRBJ1-2; unclear D gene. Germline assignment: CDR1 SGHDT and CDR2 YYEEEE. V was clipped by 2 bases and J by 4 bases, with 9 bases between them. The CDR3 is 13 residues long. In DNA, the CDR3 is TGTGCCAGCAGCTTTGGGCAGATCTATGGCTACACCTTC. Its protein is CASSFGQIYGYTF.

Only one count was recorded for this clone. The CDR3 nucleotides read TGCGCCAGCAGCTTGTTACCAGATCATAATGAAAAACTGTTTTTT. Its translation: CASSLLPDHNEKLFF. The chain uses TRBV5-1 and TRBJ1-4; unclear D gene. This CDR3 comprises 15 residues. V was clipped by 1 base and J by 4 bases, with 11 bases between them. The germline gives CDR1 SGHRS, CDR2 YFSETQ.

The chain uses TRBV24-1 and TRBJ1-4, with D possibly matching TRBD1 (5 bases). The V gene's germline CDR1 is KGHDR and CDR2 SFDVKD. This CDR3 is 16 amino acids long. Trimming pared 5 bases from V and 0 bases from J, leaving 12 bases between. Written as DNA, the CDR3 is TGTGCCACCAGTGTCGATTCGACAGCAACTAATGAAAAACTGTTTTTT. It yields the protein CATSVDSTATNEKLFF.

The rearrangement links TRBV18 to TRBJ1-3, with 12 nucleotides matching TRBD1. CDR3 length: 17 residues. Germline CDR1 and CDR2: KGHSH and LQKENI. V lost 8 bases, J lost 2 bases, and 10 bases stayed unmatched. The CDR3 loop reads CASTPGQGALAGNTIYF. In DNA, the CDR3 is TGTGCCAGCACGCCGGGACAGGGGGCGTTGGCTGGAAACACCATATATTTT.

The chain joins TRBV9 to TRBJ2-2, with TRBD2 matching 7 bases. CDR1 SGDLS and CDR2 YYNGEE come from the germline V gene. V was pared by 0 bases and J by 3 bases, with 5 bases of the junction left unmatched. The CDR3 consists of 16 residues. The CDR3 spells CASSVASGVDTGELFF. CDR3 DNA: TGTGCCAGCAGCGTAGCGAGCGGGGTGGACACCGGGGAGCTGTTTTTT.

The chain carries TRBV10-2 and TRBJ2-5; D unclear. Trimming shortened V by 0 bases and J by 2 bases, and 7 bases separated the two germline ends. Germline assignment: CDR1 WSHSY and CDR2 SAAADI. There are 14 residues in the CDR3. Here the CDR3 DNA reads TGCGCCAGCAGTGAGTCGTCACTTCAAGAGACCCAGTACTTC. Translated, it gives CASSESSLQETQYF.

V gene TRBV6-5 combines with J gene TRBJ1-2, with a tentative D call TRBD1 (5 bases). Trimming took 1 base from V and 2 from J, leaving 11 bases between them. The CDR3 length is 15 residues. Per germline, CDR1 MNHEY and CDR2 SVGAGI. CDR3 bases: TGTGCCAGCAGTTACTTAGGGGCAGAGAACTATGGCTACACCTTC. Its translation: CASSYLGAENYGYTF.

The J gene is TRBJ1-4, the V gene TRBV11-2; no reliable D call. The germline V gene has CDR1 SGHAT and CDR2 FQNNGV. The V end was cut by 0 bases, the J end by 8 bases, with 13 bases between. The CDR3 runs to 15 residues. The DNA of the CDR3 is TGTGCCAGCAGCTTAGATGGTCGAGCTTGGGAAAAACTGTTTTTT. It translates to CASSLDGRAWEKLFF. The full variable domain, in which reference TRBV11-2 and TRBJ1-4 provide the parts outside the CDR3, is EAGVAQSPRYKIIEKRQSVAFWCNPISGHATLYWYQQILGQGPKLLIQFQNNGVVDDSQLPKDRFSAERLKGVDSTLKIQPAKLEDSAVYLCASSLDGRAWEKLFFGSGTQLSVL.

The rearrangement uses TRBV11-3 and TRBJ1-1; D call uncertain. Per germline, CDR1 SGHNT and CDR2 YENEEA. The germline V and J ends were trimmed by 5 bases and 0 bases, with 7 bases remaining between them. The CDR3 length is 13 residues. The CDR3 here is CASSPGMNTEAFF. The CDR3 DNA reads as TGTGCCAGCAGCCCCGGGATGAACACTGAAGCTTTCTTT.

The rearrangement uses TRBV6-1 and TRBJ2-5, with 10 bases fitting TRBD2. From germline, CDR1 is MNHNS and CDR2 SASEGT. The ends lost 3 bases at V and 1 base at J; junction bases unmatched: 2. The CDR3 covers 15 residues. Here the CDR3 DNA reads TGTGCCAGCAGTGATACTAGCGGGGTCCAAGAGACCCAGTACTTC. Translation gives CASSDTSGVQETQYF.

The chain recombines TRBV7-3 with TRBJ2-2, with D maybe TRBD1 (6 bases). Germline V CDR1 and CDR2: SGHTA, FQGTGA. V was clipped by 5 bases and J by 9 bases, with 22 bases between them. The CDR3 consists of 16 residues. The CDR3: CASSHPVSGVAWELFF. The CDR3 region has the DNA TGTGCCAGCAGCCACCCCGTCTCAGGGGTAGCGTGGGAGCTGTTTTTT.

The rearrangement uses TRBV3-1 (or the pseudogene TRBV3-2) and TRBJ1-6; TRBD1 might be the D (5 bases). Germline CDR1 reads LGHDT; CDR2 reads YNNKEL (reference sequence). This CDR3 is built from 15 residues. V lost 6 bases, J lost 10 bases, and 19 bases lay in between. DNA for the CDR3: TGTGCCAGCAGTCCTCCCGTGGGGGGTGGCTCACCCCTCCACTTT. Protein: CASSPPVGGGSPLHF.

The rearrangement joins TRBV7-9 to TRBJ2-2; 7 bases agree with TRBD1. Germline assignment: CDR1 SEHNR and CDR2 FQNEAQ (reference sequence). V shed 8 bases, J shed 6 bases, and the junction held 12 bases outside the gene matches. The CDR3 is 15 amino acids. The CDR3 protein is CASPHEGARSGELFF. CDR3 DNA sequence: TGTGCCAGCCCTCATGAGGGGGCACGGTCCGGGGAGCTGTTTTTT.

The chain combines TRBV10-3 with TRBJ1-1; no clear D gene. The CDR3 spans 14 residues. Between the trimmed V and J ends, which lost 4 bases and 3 bases, there was a span of 12 bases. Germline V lookup: CDR1 ENHRY, CDR2 SYGVKD. The CDR3 nucleotides are TGTGCCATCAGTGGCACGGTGCGGGACACTGAAGCTTTCTTT. Its protein is CAISGTVRDTEAFF.

The chain links TRBV3-1 (or the pseudogene TRBV3-2) to TRBJ2-5, with 7 bases lining up with TRBD1. V trimming: 2 bases; J trimming: 4 bases; junction bases outside the gene matches: 10. CDR3 size: 16 residues. The V gene's germline CDR1 is LGHDT and CDR2 YNNKEL (reference sequence). The CDR3 region has the DNA TGTGCCAGCAGCCAAAGAGGGGGCCTGGGGAGAGAGACCCAGTACTTC. Translated: CASSQRGGLGRETQYF.